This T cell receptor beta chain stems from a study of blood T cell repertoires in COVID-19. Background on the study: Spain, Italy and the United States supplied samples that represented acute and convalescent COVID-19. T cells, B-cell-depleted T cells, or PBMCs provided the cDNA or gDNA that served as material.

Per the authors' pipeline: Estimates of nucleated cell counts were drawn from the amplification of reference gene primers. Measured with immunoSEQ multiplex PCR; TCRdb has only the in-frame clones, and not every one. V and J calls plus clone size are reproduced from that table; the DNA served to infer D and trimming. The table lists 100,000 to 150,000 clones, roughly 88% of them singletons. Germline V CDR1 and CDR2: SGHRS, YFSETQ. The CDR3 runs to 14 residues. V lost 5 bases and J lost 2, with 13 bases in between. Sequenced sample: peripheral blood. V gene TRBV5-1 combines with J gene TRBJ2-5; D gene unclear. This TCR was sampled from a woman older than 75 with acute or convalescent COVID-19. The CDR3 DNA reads TGCGCCAGCAGTGTAATGGCTCCACAAGAGACCCAGTACTTC. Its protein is CASSVMAPQETQYF. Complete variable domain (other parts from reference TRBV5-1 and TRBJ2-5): KAGVTQTPRYLIKTRGQQVTLSCSPISGHRSVSWYQQTPGQGLQFLFEYFSETQRNKGNFPGRFSGRQFSNSRSEMNVSTLELGDSALYLCASSVMAPQETQYFGPGTRLLVL.